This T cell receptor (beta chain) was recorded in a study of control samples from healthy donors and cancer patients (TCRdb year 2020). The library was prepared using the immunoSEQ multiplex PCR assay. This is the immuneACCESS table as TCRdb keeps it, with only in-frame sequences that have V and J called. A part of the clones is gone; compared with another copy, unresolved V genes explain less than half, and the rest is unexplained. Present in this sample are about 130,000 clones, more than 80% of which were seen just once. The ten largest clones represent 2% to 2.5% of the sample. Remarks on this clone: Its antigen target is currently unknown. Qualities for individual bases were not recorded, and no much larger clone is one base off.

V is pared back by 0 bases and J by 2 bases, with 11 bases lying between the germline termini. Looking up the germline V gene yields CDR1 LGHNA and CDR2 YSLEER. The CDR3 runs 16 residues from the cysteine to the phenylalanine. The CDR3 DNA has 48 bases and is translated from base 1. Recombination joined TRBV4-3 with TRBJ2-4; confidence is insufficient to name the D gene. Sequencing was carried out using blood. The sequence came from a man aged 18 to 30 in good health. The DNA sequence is TGCGCCAGCAGCCAAGATCCCAGAGGACCCAAAAACATTCAGTACTTC. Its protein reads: CASSQDPRGPKNIQYF.